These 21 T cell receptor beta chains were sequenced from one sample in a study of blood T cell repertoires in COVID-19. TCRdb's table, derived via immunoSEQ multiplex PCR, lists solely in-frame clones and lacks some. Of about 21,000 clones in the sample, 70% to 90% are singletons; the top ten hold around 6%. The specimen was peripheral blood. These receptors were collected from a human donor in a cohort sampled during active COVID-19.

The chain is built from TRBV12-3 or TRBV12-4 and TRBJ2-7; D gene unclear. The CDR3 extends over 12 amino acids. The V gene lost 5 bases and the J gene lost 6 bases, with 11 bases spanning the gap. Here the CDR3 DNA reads TGTGCCAGCAGTCCCGGTTCCCTCGAGCAGTACTTC. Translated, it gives CASSPGSLEQYF.

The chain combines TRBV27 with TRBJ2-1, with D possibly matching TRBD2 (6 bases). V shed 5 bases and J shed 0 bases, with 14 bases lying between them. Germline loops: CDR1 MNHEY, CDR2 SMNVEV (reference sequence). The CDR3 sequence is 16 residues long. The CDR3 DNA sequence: TGTGCCAGCAGTCTGCGCGGGGCGACCTCCTACAATGAGCAGTTCTTC. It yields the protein CASSLRGATSYNEQFF.

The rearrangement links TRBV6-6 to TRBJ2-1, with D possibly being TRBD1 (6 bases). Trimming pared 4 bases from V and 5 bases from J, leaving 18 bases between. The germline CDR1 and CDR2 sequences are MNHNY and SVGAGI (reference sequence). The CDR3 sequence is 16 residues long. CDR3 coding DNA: TGTGCCAGCAGTTGGAGAACAGGGTCCCTTGACAATGAGCAGTTCTTC. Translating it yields CASSWRTGSLDNEQFF.

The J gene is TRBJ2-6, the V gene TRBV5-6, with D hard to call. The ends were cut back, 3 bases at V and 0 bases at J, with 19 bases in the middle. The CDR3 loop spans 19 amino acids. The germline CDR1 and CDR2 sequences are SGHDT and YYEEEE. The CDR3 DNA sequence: TGTGCCAGCAGCTCACCCCAGGCAGGCCGGTACTCTGGGGCCAACGTCCTGACTTTC. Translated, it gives CASSSPQAGRYSGANVLTF.

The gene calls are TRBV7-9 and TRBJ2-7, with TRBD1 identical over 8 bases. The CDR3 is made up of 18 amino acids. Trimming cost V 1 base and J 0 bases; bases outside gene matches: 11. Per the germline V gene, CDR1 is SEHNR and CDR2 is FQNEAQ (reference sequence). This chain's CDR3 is CASSLVCRTGTYSYEQYF. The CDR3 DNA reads TGTGCCAGCAGCTTAGTATGTAGGACAGGGACGTACTCCTACGAGCAGTACTTC.

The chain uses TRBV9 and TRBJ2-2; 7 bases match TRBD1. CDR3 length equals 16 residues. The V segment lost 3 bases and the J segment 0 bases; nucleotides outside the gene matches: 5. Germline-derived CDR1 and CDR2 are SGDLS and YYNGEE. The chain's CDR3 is CASSARTGPNTGELFF. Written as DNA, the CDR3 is TGTGCCAGCAGCGCCAGGACAGGCCCGAACACCGGGGAGCTGTTTTTT.

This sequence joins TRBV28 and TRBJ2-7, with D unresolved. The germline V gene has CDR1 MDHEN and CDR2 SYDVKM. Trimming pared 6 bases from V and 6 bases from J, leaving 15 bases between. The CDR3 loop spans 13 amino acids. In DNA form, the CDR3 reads TGTGCCAGCAGGGGCCTCCTTTTGGGCGAGCAGTACTTC. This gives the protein CASRGLLLGEQYF.

The CDR3 is CASSPVSYKKDRTNTEAFF. Here the CDR3 DNA reads TGTGCCAGCAGCCCGGTTTCCTACAAAAAGGACAGAACGAACACTGAAGCTTTCTTT. The chain recombines TRBV5-4 with TRBJ1-1, with D perhaps matching TRBD1 (6 bases). Between the trimmed V and J ends, which lost 4 bases and 1 base, there was a span of 26 bases. The CDR3 is 19 amino acids. Germline V CDR1 and CDR2: SGHNT, YYREEE (reference sequence).

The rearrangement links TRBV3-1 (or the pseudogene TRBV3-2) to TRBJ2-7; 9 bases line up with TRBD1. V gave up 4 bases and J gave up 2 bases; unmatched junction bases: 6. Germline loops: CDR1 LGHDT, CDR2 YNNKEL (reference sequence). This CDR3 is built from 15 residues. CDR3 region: CASSPQTGGTYEQYF. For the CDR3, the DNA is TGTGCCAGCAGCCCTCAGACAGGGGGTACCTACGAGCAGTACTTC.

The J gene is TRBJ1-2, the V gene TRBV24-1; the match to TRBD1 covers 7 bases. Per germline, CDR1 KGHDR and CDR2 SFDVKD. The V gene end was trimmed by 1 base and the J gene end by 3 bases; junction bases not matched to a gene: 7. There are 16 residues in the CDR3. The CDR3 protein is CATSDFVGTEYYGYTF. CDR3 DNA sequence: TGTGCCACCAGTGATTTTGTCGGGACAGAATACTATGGCTACACCTTC.

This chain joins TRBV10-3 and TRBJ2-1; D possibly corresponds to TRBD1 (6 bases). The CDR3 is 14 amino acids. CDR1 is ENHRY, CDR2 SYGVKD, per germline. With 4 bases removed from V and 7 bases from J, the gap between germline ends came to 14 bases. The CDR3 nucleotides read TGTGCCATCAGTGGGAACAGGGTCGGGAATGAGCAGTTCTTC. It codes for CAISGNRVGNEQFF.

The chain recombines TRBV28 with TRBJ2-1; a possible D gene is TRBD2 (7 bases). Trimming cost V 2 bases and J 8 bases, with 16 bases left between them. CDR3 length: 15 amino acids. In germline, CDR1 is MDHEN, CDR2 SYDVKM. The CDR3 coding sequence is TGTGCCAGCAGTTTAAAAGGGCAGGGGAGGGATGAGCAGTTCTTC. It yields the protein CASSLKGQGRDEQFF.

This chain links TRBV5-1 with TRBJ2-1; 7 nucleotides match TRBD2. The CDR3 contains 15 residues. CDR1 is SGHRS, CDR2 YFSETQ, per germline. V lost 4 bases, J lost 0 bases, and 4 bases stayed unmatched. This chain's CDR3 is CASSEGTNSYNEQFF. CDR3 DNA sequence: TGCGCCAGCAGCGAAGGGACTAACTCCTACAATGAGCAGTTCTTC.

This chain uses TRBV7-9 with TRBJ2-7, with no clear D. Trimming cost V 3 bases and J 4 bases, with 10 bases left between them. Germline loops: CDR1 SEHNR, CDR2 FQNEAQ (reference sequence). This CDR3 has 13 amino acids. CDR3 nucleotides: TGTGCCAGCAGCTTGTCGTTGACTTACGAGCAGTACTTC. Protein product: CASSLSLTYEQYF.

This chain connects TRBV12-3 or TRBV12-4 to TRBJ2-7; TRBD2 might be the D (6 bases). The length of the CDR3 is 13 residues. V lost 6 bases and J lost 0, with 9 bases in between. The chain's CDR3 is CASSGRNSYEQYF. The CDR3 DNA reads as TGTGCCAGCAGCGGGAGAAACTCCTACGAGCAGTACTTC.

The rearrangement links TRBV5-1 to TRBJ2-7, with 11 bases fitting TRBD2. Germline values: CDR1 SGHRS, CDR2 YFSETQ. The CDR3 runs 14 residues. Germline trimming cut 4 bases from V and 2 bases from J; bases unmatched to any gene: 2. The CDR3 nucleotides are TGCGCCAGCAGCAATAGCGGGAGGGCCTACGAGCAGTACTTC. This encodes CASSNSGRAYEQYF.

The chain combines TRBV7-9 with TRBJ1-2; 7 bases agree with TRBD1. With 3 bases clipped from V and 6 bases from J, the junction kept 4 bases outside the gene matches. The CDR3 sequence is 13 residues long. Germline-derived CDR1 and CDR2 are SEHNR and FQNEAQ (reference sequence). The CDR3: CASSFPTGHGYTF. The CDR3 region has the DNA TGTGCCAGCAGCTTCCCGACAGGGCATGGCTACACCTTC.

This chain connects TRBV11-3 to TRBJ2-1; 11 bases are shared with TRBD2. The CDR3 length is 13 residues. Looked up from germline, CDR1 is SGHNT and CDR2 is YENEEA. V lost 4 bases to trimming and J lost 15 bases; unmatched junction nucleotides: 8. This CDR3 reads CASSSLLAGAWFF. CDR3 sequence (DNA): TGTGCCAGCAGCTCACTACTAGCGGGAGCCTGGTTCTTC.

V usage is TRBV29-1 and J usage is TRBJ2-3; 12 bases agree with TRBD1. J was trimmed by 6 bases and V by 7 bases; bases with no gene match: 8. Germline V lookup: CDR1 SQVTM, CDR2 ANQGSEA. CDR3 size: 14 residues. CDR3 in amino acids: CSAVGTGGPDTQYF. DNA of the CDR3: TGCAGCGCTGTGGGGACAGGGGGCCCGGATACGCAGTATTTT.

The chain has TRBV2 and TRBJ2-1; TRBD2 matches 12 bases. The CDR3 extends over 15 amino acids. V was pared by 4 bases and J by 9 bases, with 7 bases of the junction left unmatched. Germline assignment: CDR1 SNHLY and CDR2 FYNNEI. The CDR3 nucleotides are TGTGCCAGCAGTGTAAACCTAGCGGGAGGGAGTGAGCAGTTCTTC. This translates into CASSVNLAGGSEQFF.

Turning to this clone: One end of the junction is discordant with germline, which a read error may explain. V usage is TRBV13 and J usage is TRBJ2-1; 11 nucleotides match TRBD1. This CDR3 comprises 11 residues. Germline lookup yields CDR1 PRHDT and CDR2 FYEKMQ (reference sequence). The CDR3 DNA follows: TGTGCCAGCAGCTTACGGGACAGGGGGGTCTTC. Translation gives CASSLRDRGVF.